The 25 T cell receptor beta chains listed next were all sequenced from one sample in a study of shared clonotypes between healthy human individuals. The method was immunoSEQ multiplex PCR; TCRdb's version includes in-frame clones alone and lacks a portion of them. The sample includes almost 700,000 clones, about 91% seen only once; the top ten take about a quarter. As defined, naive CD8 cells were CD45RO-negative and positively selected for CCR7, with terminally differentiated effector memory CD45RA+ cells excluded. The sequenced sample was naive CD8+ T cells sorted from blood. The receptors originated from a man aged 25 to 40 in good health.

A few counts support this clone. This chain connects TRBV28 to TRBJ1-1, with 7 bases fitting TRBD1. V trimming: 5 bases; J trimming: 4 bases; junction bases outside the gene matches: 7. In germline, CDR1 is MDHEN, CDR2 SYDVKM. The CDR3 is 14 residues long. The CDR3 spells CASSRPDRVTEAFF. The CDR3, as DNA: TGTGCCAGCAGTAGGCCTGACAGGGTCACTGAAGCTTTCTTT. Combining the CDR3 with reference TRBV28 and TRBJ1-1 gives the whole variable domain DVKVTQSSRYLVKRTGEKVFLECVQDMDHENMFWYRQDPGLGLRLIYFSYDVKMKEKGDIPEGYSVSREKKERFSLILESASTNQTSMYLCASSRPDRVTEAFFGQGTRLTVV.

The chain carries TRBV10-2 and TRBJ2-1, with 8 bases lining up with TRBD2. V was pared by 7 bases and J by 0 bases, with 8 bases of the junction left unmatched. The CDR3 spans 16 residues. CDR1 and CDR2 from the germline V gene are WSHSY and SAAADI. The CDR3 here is CASTLSGSGSYNEQFF. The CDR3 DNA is TGCGCCAGCACCTTAAGCGGGAGCGGCTCCTACAATGAGCAGTTCTTC.

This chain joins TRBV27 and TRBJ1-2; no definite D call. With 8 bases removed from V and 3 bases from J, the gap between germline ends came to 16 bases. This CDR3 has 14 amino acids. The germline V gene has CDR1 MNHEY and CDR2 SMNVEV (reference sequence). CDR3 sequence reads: CASGPPLGDYGYTF. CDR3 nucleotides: TGTGCCAGCGGGCCCCCCCTGGGTGACTATGGCTACACCTTC.

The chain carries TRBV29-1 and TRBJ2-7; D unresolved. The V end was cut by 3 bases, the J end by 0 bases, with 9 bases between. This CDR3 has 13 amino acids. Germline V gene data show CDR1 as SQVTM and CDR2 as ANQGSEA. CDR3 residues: CSVDSGSSYEQYF. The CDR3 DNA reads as TGCAGCGTTGATTCGGGCTCCTCCTACGAGCAGTACTTC.

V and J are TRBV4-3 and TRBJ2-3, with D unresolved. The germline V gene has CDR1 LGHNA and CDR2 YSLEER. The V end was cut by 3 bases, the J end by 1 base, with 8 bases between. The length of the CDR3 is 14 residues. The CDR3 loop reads CASSHVGRTDTQYF. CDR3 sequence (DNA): TGCGCCAGCAGCCATGTTGGTCGCACAGATACGCAGTATTTT.

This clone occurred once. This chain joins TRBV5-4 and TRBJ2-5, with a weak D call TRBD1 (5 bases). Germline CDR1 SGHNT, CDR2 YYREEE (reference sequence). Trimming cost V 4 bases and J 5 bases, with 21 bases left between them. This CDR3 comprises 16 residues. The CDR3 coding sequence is TGTGCCAGCAGCCTCTCTTCGAGGCCTAAGGGGGAGACCCAGTACTTC. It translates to CASSLSSRPKGETQYF.

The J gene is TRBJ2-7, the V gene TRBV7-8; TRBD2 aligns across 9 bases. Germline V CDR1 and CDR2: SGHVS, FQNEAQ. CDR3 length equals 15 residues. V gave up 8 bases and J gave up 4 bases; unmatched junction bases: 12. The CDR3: CASGPRASGEYEQYF. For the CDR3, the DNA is TGTGCCAGCGGCCCCAGGGCTAGCGGGGAATACGAGCAGTACTTC.

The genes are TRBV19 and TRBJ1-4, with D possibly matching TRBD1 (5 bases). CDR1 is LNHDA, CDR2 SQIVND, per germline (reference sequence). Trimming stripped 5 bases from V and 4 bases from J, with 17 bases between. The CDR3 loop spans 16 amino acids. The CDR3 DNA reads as TGTGCCAGTAGTTTAGGGACCGAGCAACTTAATGAAAAACTGTTTTTT. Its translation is CASSLGTEQLNEKLFF.

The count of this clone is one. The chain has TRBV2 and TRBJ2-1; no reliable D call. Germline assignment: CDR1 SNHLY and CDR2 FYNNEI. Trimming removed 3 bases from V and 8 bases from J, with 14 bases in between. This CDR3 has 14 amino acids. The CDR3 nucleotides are TGTGCCAGCAGTGATTCCGGCAGGATGGATGAGCAGTTCTTC. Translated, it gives CASSDSGRMDEQFF.

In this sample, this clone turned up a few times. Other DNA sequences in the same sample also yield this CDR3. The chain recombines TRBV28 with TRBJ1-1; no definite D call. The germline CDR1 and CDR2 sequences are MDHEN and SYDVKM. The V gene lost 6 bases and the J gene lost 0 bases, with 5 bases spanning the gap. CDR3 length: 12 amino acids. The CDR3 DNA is TGTGCCAGCAGCCTCTTGAACACTGAAGCTTTCTTT. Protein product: CASSLLNTEAFF.

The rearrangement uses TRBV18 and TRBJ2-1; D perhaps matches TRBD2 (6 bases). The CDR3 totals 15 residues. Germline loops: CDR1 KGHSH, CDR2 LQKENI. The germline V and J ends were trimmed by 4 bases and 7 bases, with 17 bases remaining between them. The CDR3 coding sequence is TGTGCCAGCTCACTTGGGACTTCTTCGACAAATGAGCAGTTCTTC. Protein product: CASSLGTSSTNEQFF.

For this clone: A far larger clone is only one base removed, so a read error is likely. The CDR3 protein is CASSLLYEQYF. The CDR3 DNA is TGTGCCAGCAGTTTACTCTACGAGCAGTACTTC. The chain carries TRBV2 and TRBJ2-7; no firm D call. The V end was cut by 5 bases, the J end by 3 bases, with 5 bases between. There are 11 residues in the CDR3. Germline V lookup: CDR1 SNHLY, CDR2 FYNNEI.

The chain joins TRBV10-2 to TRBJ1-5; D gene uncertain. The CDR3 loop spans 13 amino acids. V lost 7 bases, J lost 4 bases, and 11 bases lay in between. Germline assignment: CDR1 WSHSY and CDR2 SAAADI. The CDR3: CASNFVRNQPQHF. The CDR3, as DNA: TGCGCCAGCAACTTCGTTAGAAATCAGCCCCAGCATTTT.

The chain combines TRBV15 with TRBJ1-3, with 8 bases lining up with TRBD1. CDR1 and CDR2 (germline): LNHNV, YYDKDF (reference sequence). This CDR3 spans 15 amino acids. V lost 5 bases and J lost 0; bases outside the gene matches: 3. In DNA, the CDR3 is TGTGCCACCAGCGAAGACAGGGGCTCTGGAAACACCATATATTTT. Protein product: CATSEDRGSGNTIYF.

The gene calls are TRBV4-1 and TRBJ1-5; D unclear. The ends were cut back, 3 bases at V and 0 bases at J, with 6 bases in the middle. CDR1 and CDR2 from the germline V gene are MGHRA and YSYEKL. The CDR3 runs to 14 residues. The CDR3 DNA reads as TGCGCCAGCAGCCAGCGTGATAGCAATCAGCCCCAGCATTTT. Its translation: CASSQRDSNQPQHF.

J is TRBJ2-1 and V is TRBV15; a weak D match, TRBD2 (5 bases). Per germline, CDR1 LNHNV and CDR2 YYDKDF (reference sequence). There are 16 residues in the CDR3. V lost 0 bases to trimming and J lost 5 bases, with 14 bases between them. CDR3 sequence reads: CATSRDRGYGDNEQFF. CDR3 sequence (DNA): TGTGCCACCAGCAGAGATCGAGGGTATGGGGACAATGAGCAGTTCTTC.

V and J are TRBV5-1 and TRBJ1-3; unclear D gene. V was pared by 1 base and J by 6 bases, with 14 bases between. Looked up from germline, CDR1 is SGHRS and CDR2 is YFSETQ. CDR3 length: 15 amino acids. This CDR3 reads CASSLWWDGENTIYF. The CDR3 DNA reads TGCGCCAGCAGCTTGTGGTGGGATGGGGAAAACACCATATATTTT.

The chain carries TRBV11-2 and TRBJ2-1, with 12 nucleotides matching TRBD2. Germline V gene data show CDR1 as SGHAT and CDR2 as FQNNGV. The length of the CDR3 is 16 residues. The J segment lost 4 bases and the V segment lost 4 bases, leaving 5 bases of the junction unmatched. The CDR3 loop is CASSSSGRGTYNEQFF. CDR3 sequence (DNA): TGTGCCAGCAGCTCTAGCGGGAGGGGGACATACAATGAGCAGTTCTTC.

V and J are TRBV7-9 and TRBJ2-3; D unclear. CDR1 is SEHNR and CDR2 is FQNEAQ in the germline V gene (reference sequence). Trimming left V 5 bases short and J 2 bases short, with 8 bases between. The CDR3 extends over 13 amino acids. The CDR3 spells CASSPLTTDTQYF. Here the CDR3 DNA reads TGTGCCAGCAGCCCGCTGACCACAGATACGCAGTATTTT.

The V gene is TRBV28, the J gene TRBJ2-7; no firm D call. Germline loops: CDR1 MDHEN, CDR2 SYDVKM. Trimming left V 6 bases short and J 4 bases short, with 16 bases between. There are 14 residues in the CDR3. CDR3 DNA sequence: TGTGCCAGCAGGGTCCACCGGACCCGGTACGAGCAGTACTTC. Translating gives CASRVHRTRYEQYF.

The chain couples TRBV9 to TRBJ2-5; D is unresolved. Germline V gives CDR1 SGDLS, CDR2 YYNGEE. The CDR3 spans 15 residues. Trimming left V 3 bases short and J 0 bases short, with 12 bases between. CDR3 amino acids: CASSARGKDQETQYF. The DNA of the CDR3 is TGTGCCAGCAGCGCCAGAGGAAAGGACCAAGAGACCCAGTACTTC. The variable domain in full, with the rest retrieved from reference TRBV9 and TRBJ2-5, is DSGVTQTPKHLITATGQRVTLRCSPRSGDLSVYWYQQSLDQGLQFLIQYYNGEERAKGNILERFSAQQFPDLHSELNLSSLELGDSALYFCASSARGKDQETQYFGPGTRLLVL.

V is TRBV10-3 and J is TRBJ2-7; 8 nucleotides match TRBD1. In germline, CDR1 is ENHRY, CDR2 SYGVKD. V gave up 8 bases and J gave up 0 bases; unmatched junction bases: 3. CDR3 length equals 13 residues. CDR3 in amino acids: CAISGQGSYEQYF. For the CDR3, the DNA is TGTGCCATCTCTGGACAGGGCTCCTACGAGCAGTACTTC.

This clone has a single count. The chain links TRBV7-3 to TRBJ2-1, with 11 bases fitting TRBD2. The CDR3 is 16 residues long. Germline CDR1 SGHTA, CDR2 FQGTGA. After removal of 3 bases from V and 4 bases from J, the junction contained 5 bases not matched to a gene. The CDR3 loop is CASSFRTSGYYNEQFF. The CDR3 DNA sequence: TGTGCCAGCAGCTTTCGGACTAGCGGGTATTACAATGAGCAGTTCTTC.

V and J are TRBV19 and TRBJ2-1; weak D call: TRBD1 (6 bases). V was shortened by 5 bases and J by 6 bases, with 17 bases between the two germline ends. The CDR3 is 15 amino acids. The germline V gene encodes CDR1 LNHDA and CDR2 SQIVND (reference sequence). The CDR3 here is CASSSRDKVVNEQFF. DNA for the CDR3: TGTGCCAGTAGTTCCCGGGACAAGGTTGTCAATGAGCAGTTCTTC.

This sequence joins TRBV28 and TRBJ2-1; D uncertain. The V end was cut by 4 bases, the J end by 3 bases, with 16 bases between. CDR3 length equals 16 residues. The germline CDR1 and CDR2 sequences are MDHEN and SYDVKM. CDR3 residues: CASSSDPARVYNEQFF. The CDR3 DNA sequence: TGTGCCAGCAGTTCGGACCCAGCTAGGGTCTACAATGAGCAGTTCTTC.